A selection of T cell receptor beta chains follows, all from one sample in a study of OX40 agonist ivuxolimab in advanced cancers. Sequenced by immunoSEQ multiplex PCR; TCRdb stores in-frame clones only, minus some. The data contain 65,000 to 90,000 clones, around nine tenths of them singletons. The sequenced sample was CD4+ or CD8+ T cells sorted from blood, obtained in a trial of the OX40 agonist ivuxolimab. The receptor set was obtained from an adult with an advanced solid tumor such as melanoma, head and neck, liver or kidney cancer. CDR3s include the opening cysteine and the closing phenylalanine or tryptophan. Fields, in order: clone size, V gene, J gene, D gene, CDR3 DNA, CDR3 protein. The D gene is left open where the match is weak. Clone size is shown for a subset of rows, as once, few, many or a class of expanded clone.

-	TRBV2	TRBJ2-7	-	TGTGCCAGCACTGAACAGGGCTACGAGCAGTACTTC	CASTEQGYEQYF
-	TRBV4-1	TRBJ2-3	-	TGCGCCAGCAGCCAAGATCTTGCGGGTACAGATACGCAGTATTTT	CASSQDLAGTDTQYF
-	TRBV6-5	TRBJ1-5	-	TGTGCCAGCAGTCGTCAGGGTGATGGCAATCAGCCCCAGCATTTT	CASSRQGDGNQPQHF
-	TRBV4-3	TRBJ2-3	TRBD2	TGCGCCAGCAGCCAAGAGGGAGGGGTCACAGATACGCAGTATTTT	CASSQEGGVTDTQYF
-	TRBV4-3	TRBJ2-2	-	TGCGCCAGCAGCCTTCAGGCAGGATTAGGGGATGGCGGGGAGCTGTTTTTT	CASSLQAGLGDGGELFF
-	TRBV5-1	TRBJ2-5	-	TGCGCCAGCAGCTCGACGACCCAAGAGACCCAGTACTTC	CASSSTTQETQYF
-	TRBV5-1	TRBJ2-7	-	TGCGCCAGCAGCTTGGAGGCGGGATTGACCTACGAGCAGTACTTC	CASSLEAGLTYEQYF
-	TRBV19	TRBJ2-2	-	TGTGCCAGTACCCCAGCGGCGAGAACCGGGGAGCTGTTTTTT	CASTPAARTGELFF
-	TRBV9	TRBJ1-1	TRBD1	TGTGCCAGCAGCGTAGTCAGGGGGGGCACTGAAGCTTTCTTT	CASSVVRGGTEAFF
-	TRBV5-4	TRBJ2-2	TRBD1	TGTGCCAGCAGCCCACCGGGACAGGAGAACACCGGGGAGCTGTTTTTT	CASSPPGQENTGELFF
-	TRBV5-1	TRBJ2-5	-	TGCGCCAGCAGCTTGACTACTTACCAAGAGACCCAGTACTTC	CASSLTTYQETQYF
-	TRBV6-6	TRBJ1-4	-	TGTGCCACCAGCTGGGGGTCGGGGAGGACTGAAAAACTGTTTTTT	CATSWGSGRTEKLFF
-	TRBV2	TRBJ2-2	-	TGTGCCAGCAGGGGGGAAATTTTTTCCGGGGAGCTGTTTTTT	CASRGEIFSGELFF
-	TRBV27	TRBJ2-1	-	TGTGCCAGCAGTTTATCGAGGGCAGCCAGTGCCGCCAGTGAGCAGTTCTTC	CASSLSRAASAASEQFF
-	TRBV11-2	TRBJ1-6	-	TGTGCCAGCAGTACCGACAGGCTCTCCTATAATTCACCCCTCCACTTT	CASSTDRLSYNSPLHF
-	TRBV5-6	TRBJ2-2	TRBD1	TGTGCCAGCAGCTTGGCCAGTGGGACAGGCACCGGGGAGCTGTTTTTT	CASSLASGTGTGELFF
-	TRBV19	TRBJ2-6	TRBD1	TGTGCCAGTTGGGACAGGGTGACTGGGGCCAACGTCCTGACTTTC	CASWDRVTGANVLTF
-	TRBV28	TRBJ2-3	-	TGTGCCAGCAGTTTCTCAGGGCCCGGCACAGATACGCAGTATTTT	CASSFSGPGTDTQYF
-	TRBV27	TRBJ1-3	TRBD1	TGTGCCAGCAGCATTAGACAGGGCGGTGGCAACACCATATATTTT	CASSIRQGGGNTIYF
-	TRBV10-3	TRBJ2-1	-	TGTGCCATCAGTGAGGGGGGGCCGTATGAGCAGTTCTTC	CAISEGGPYEQFF
-	TRBV18	TRBJ2-1	-	TGTGCCAGCTCACGGCTCAGGGATGGGAATGAGCAGTTCTTC	CASSRLRDGNEQFF
-	TRBV4-1	TRBJ1-1	-	TGCGCCAGCCTAAAGCACCCCGCGTCCCGAGAAGCTTTCTTT	CASLKHPASREAFF
-	TRBV30	TRBJ1-5	-	TGTGCCTGGAGTGCAGGGGTCCTCAATCAGCCCCAGCATTTT	CAWSAGVLNQPQHF
-	TRBV28	TRBJ2-4	-	TGTGCCAGCAGTCCCCCCGGGCGGCGAAACATTCAGTACTTC	CASSPPGRRNIQYF
-	TRBV5-5	TRBJ1-2	-	TGTGCCAGCAGCTTGGCGCAGGACTATGGCTACACCTTC	CASSLAQDYGYTF
-	TRBV6-4	TRBJ2-1	-	TGTGCCAGCAGTGTGGGCGAGACTCGTGAGCAGTTCTTC	CASSVGETREQFF
-	TRBV6-5	TRBJ2-7	-	TGTGCCAGCACCCCGAGGCAGGCGGGGTCCTACGAGCAGTACTTC	CASTPRQAGSYEQYF
-	TRBV7-3	TRBJ2-1	TRBD2	TGTGCCAGCAGCTTATGGGCTAGCGGGCCCTCTGAGCAGTTCTTC	CASSLWASGPSEQFF
-	TRBV30	TRBJ1-5	-	TGTGCCTGGAGTGGCAGACAGGAAAATCAGCCCCAGCATTTT	CAWSGRQENQPQHF
few	TRBV19	TRBJ2-7	-	TGTGCCAGTAGTGCCCCGGGACGCCCAGAGTGCTTC	CASSAPGRPECF
-	TRBV5-6	TRBJ1-1	-	TGTGCCAGCAGGGGGGGGGCTTTGAACACTGAAGCTTTCTTT	CASRGGALNTEAFF
-	TRBV11-1	TRBJ2-7	-	TGTGCCAGCAGCCCGGGCAGTTGGAGCTCCTACGAGCAGTACTTC	CASSPGSWSSYEQYF
-	TRBV5-1	TRBJ2-2	TRBD2	TGCGCCAGCAGCCCCCCCTCCGGACTAGCGGGGGGCTCGGGCGGGGAGCTGTTTTTT	CASSPPSGLAGGSGGELFF
-	TRBV30	TRBJ2-6	-	TGTGCCTGGAGTACCGGGACGACGAACTCTGGGGCCAACGTCCTGACTTTC	CAWSTGTTNSGANVLTF
-	TRBV5-1	TRBJ2-3	TRBD2	TGCGCCAGCAGCTGGTCGGGGGGGACCTTCACAGATACGCAGTATTTT	CASSWSGGTFTDTQYF
-	TRBV10-3	TRBJ1-1	-	TGTGCCATCAGTCCCAACAGGGTCGGGGGCACTGAAGCTTTCTTT	CAISPNRVGGTEAFF
-	TRBV28	TRBJ1-2	TRBD1	TGTGCCAGCAGTTCAGGGGGCGTTGGGGGCTACACCTTC	CASSSGGVGGYTF
-	TRBV2	TRBJ2-1	-	TGTGCCAGCAGTTCCTCGGTATACAATGAGCAGTTCTTC	CASSSSVYNEQFF
once	TRBV20-1	TRBJ1-2	-	TGCAGTGCTAGAGACACACCCAAGGTCACCTTC	CSARDTPKVTF
-	TRBV5-1	TRBJ1-2	-	TGCGCCAGCAGCTTGGACAGCCAAGCTAACTATGGCTACACCTTC	CASSLDSQANYGYTF
-	TRBV18	TRBJ2-7	TRBD1	TGTGCCAGCTCACTTGACAGGGGGCGCGGATACGAGCAGTACTTC	CASSLDRGRGYEQYF
-	TRBV28	TRBJ2-7	-	TGTGCCAGCAGTTTCCAAACCTACGAGCAGTACTTC	CASSFQTYEQYF
-	TRBV27	TRBJ1-1	-	TGTGCCAGCAGTTTACAGGGTATAGGGCTGAACACTGAAGCTTTCTTT	CASSLQGIGLNTEAFF
-	TRBV7-2	TRBJ1-5	-	TGTGCCAGCAGCGTGCAGGGTTCGGGAGATCGGCCCCAGCATTTT	CASSVQGSGDRPQHF
-	TRBV14	TRBJ2-7	-	TGTGCCAGCAGCCAAGCTAGGGGAAGCCACGAGCAGTACTTC	CASSQARGSHEQYF
-	TRBV10-2	TRBJ1-4	-	TGCGCCAGCAGTGAGGCAACCACTAATGAAAAACTGTTTTTT	CASSEATTNEKLFF
-	TRBV5-4	TRBJ2-7	TRBD1	TGTGCCAGCAGCAGGGACAGCGTCTACGAGCAGTACTTC	CASSRDSVYEQYF
few	TRBV6-5	TRBJ2-3	-	TGTGCCAGCAGTCGAGTTCTAGCGCAAGGGGATACGCAGTATTTT	CASSRVLAQGDTQYF
-	TRBV7-9	TRBJ1-2	-	TGTGCCAGCAGCCTCCCAGCTAACTATGGCTACACCTTC	CASSLPANYGYTF
-	TRBV9	TRBJ2-2	TRBD2	TGTGCCAGCAGCGTAGGGGTAGCGGGAGACGGGGAGCTGTTTTTT	CASSVGVAGDGELFF
few	TRBV19	TRBJ2-7	TRBD2	TGTGCCAGTAGTGACGGGACTAGCGGGATCTACGAGCAGTACTTC	CASSDGTSGIYEQYF
-	TRBV9	TRBJ2-7	-	TGTGCCAGCAGCCCGACCGGGAACTTGGCGAACGAGCAGTACTTC	CASSPTGNLANEQYF
once	TRBV30	TRBJ1-1	-	TGTGCCTGGATGCCGGGACCTGGCAAATTCTTT	CAWMPGPGKFF